This is a list of T cell receptor beta chains from one sample in a study of cytomegalovirus exposure and HLA in healthy donors. Assay used: immunoSEQ multiplex PCR; TCRdb lists only in-frame clones, some missing. The sample lists about 160,000 clones, around 73% occurring once. Sequenced input: PBMCs. All receptors derive from a male donor in good health and CMV-seronegative. The CDR3 runs from the conserved cysteine through the conserved F or W. The order of the fields is V gene, clone size, J gene, CDR3 length, D gene, CDR3 protein, CDR3 DNA. The D gene is left open where the match is weak. Only part of the rows carry a size: once, few, many, or a class if the clone is expanded.

TRBV5-1,.,TRBJ1-1,13,.,CASSPGSGTEAFF,TGCGCCAGCAGCCCAGGTTCCGGTACTGAAGCTTTCTTT
TRBV19,.,TRBJ1-1,13,TRBD1,CASSGTGGLEAFF,TGTGCCAGTAGCGGGACAGGGGGCCTAGAAGCTTTCTTT
TRBV9,once,TRBJ2-3,15,.,CASSVGGGGSDTQYF,TGTGCCAGCAGCGTAGGGGGGGGCGGCTCAGATACGCAGTATTTT
TRBV23-1,.,TRBJ1-5,16,TRBD1,CASSHPEDRGNQPQHF,TGCGCCAGCAGTCACCCCGAGGACAGGGGCAATCAGCCCCAGCATTTT
TRBV10-1,.,TRBJ2-7,15,TRBD1,CASTATTGGAYEQYF,TGCGCCAGCACAGCTACGACAGGGGGGGCCTACGAGCAGTACTTC
TRBV2,.,TRBJ2-3,14,.,CASSERTSTDTQYF,TGTGCCAGCAGTGAGAGAACTAGCACAGATACGCAGTATTTT
TRBV5-4,.,TRBJ2-1,18,TRBD2,CASSLGLAGGHPYNEQFF,TGTGCCAGCAGCTTGGGACTAGCGGGAGGCCATCCGTACAATGAGCAGTTCTTC
TRBV7-9,.,TRBJ1-5,12,.,CASSLQGQPQHF,TGTGCCAGCAGCTTACAGGGTCAGCCCCAGCATTTT
TRBV30,.,TRBJ2-5,12,.,CAWRWARETQYF,TGTGCCTGGAGGTGGGCCCGGGAGACCCAGTACTTC
TRBV9,few,TRBJ2-2,16,TRBD1,CASSPSTGVVTGELFF,TGTGCCAGCAGCCCATCGACAGGGGTCGTAACCGGGGAGCTGTTTTTT
TRBV21-1,few,TRBJ1-2,17,.,CASSKEVLRRGANDYTF,TGTGCCAGCAGCAAAGAGGTTTTAAGGCGTGGGGCGAATGACTACACCTTC
TRBV5-6,.,TRBJ2-7,15,.,CASSLSPSVVYEQYF,TGTGCCAGCAGCTTGTCCCCCAGTGTGGTGTACGAGCAGTACTTC
TRBV19,.,TRBJ2-6,18,TRBD1,CASSTTGTGSAGANVLTF,TGTGCCAGTAGTACAACCGGGACAGGCTCCGCTGGGGCCAACGTCCTGACTTTT
TRBV6-5,.,TRBJ2-7,15,TRBD2,CASSIRLAERYEQYF,TGTGCCAGCAGTATCCGACTAGCGGAGCGCTACGAGCAGTACTTC
TRBV28,.,TRBJ1-5,13,.,CASSLPLNQPQHF,TGTGCCAGCAGTCTCCCTTTAAATCAGCCCCAGCATTTT
TRBV7-9,.,TRBJ1-4,19,TRBD1,CASSLLETYRGTTNEKLFF,TGTGCCAGCAGCTTGTTAGAGACTTACAGGGGCACAACTAATGAAAAACTGTTTTTT
TRBV7-9,.,TRBJ2-7,13,.,CASSLAQGGEQYF,TGTGCTAGCAGCTTAGCACAGGGTGGCGAGCAGTACTTC
TRBV7-2,.,TRBJ1-1,14,.,CASSPGVPNTEAFF,TGTGCCAGCAGCCCAGGGGTCCCGAACACTGAAGCTTTCTTT
TRBV27,few,TRBJ1-3,15,.,CASSSRGVAGNTIYF,TGTGCCAGCAGTTCCCGCGGGGTAGCTGGAAACACCATATATTTT
TRBV4-1,.,TRBJ2-7,13,TRBD2,CASSPGLAYEQYF,TGCGCCAGCAGCCCCGGACTAGCCTACGAGCAGTACTTC
TRBV5-6,.,TRBJ2-5,13,TRBD2,CASSGSSGETQYF,TGTGCCAGCAGCGGATCTAGCGGAGAGACCCAGTACTTC
TRBV9,.,TRBJ2-3,16,TRBD2,CASSAGGTSGTDTQYF,TGTGCCAGCAGCGCCGGCGGGACTAGCGGTACAGATACGCAGTATTTT
TRBV6-5,.,TRBJ2-7,14,TRBD1,CASSKTGTGYEQYF,TGTGCCAGCAGCAAGACCGGGACAGGCTACGAGCAGTACTTC
TRBV6-5,.,TRBJ2-7,14,.,CASSYRKGNYEQYF,TGTGCCAGCAGTTACAGAAAGGGGAACTACGAGCAGTACTTC
TRBV28,.,TRBJ1-2,13,.,CASTPGRDRGYTF,TGTGCCAGCACCCCTGGGAGGGATCGGGGCTACACCTTC
TRBV4-2,.,TRBJ1-1,14,.,CASSQVADWTEAFF,TGTGCCAGCAGCCAAGTAGCGGATTGGACTGAAGCTTTCTTT
TRBV30,.,TRBJ2-7,11,.,CAWSVSHEQYF,TGTGCCTGGAGTGTAAGCCACGAGCAGTACTTC
TRBV30,.,TRBJ1-1,13,.,CAWRELMNTEAFF,TGTGCCTGGAGGGAGCTTATGAACACTGAAGCTTTCTTT
TRBV7-2,.,TRBJ1-1,14,TRBD1,CASSSDRGSTEAFF,TGTGCCAGCAGCTCCGACAGGGGGAGCACTGAAGCTTTCTTT
TRBV10-3,.,TRBJ2-3,14,TRBD2,CAISSGGAVDTQYF,TGTGCCATCTCTAGCGGGGGGGCGGTAGATACGCAGTATTTT
TRBV27,.,TRBJ2-1,15,TRBD2,CASSFGLAGYNEQFF,TGTGCCAGCAGTTTCGGACTAGCGGGTTACAATGAGCAGTTCTTC
TRBV5-6,.,TRBJ2-3,16,TRBD1,CASSFRDRLSTDTQYF,TGTGCCAGCAGCTTCCGGGACAGGTTAAGCACAGATACGCAGTATTTT
TRBV5-4,.,TRBJ1-1,16,.,CASSPAWGGMNTEAFF,TGTGCCAGCAGCCCGGCGTGGGGAGGGATGAACACTGAAGCTTTCTTT
TRBV14,.,TRBJ2-5,15,.,CASSQDPGYEETQYF,TGTGCCAGCAGCCAAGATCCGGGGTATGAAGAGACCCAGTACTTC
TRBV20-1,.,TRBJ2-3,11,TRBD1,CSAPDRGTQYF,TGCAGTGCTCCGGACAGGGGGACGCAGTATTTT
TRBV21-1,.,TRBJ1-1,17,.,CASSKYGLTMENTEAFF,TGTGCCAGCAGCAAATATGGACTCACGATGGAGAACACTGAAGCTTTCTTT
TRBV21-1,.,TRBJ2-1,18,.,CASSKHPISGGDYNEQFF,TGTGCCAGCAGCAAACACCCGATTAGCGGGGGGGACTACAATGAGCAGTTCTTC
TRBV5-1,.,TRBJ2-7,16,TRBD2,CASSDGTSGNPYEQYF,TGCGCCAGCAGCGATGGGACTAGCGGGAACCCCTACGAGCAGTACTTC
TRBV7-9,.,TRBJ1-5,15,.,CASSLRWGRDQPQHF,TGTGCCAGCAGCTTGCGTTGGGGGCGAGATCAGCCCCAGCATTTT
TRBV2,.,TRBJ1-4,14,.,CASNGGSSNEKLFF,TGTGCCAGCAATGGGGGGAGTAGTAATGAAAAACTGTTTTTT
TRBV27,.,TRBJ1-2,14,.,CASSLAGGLGGYTF,TGTGCCAGCAGTTTAGCGGGGGGCCTGGGTGGCTACACCTTC
TRBV30,.,TRBJ2-2,13,.,CVCSSWRTGELFF,TGTGTCTGTTCGTCGTGGAGAACCGGGGAGCTGTTTTTT
TRBV5-1,.,TRBJ1-2,15,TRBD1,CASSVGTGGNYGYTF,TGCGCCAGCAGCGTCGGGACAGGGGGCAACTATGGCTACACCTTC
TRBV7-8,.,TRBJ1-2,14,.,CASSRGGERYGYTF,TGTGCCAGCAGCCGCGGGGGGGAACGCTATGGCTACACCTTC
TRBV30,.,TRBJ2-1,11,.,CAANSGGEQFF,TGTGCCGCCAACTCCGGAGGCGAGCAGTTCTTC
TRBV19,.,TRBJ2-7,15,TRBD1,CASSIDRQGSREQYF,TGTGCCAGTAGTATAGACCGACAGGGGTCGCGGGAGCAGTACTTC
TRBV6-1,.,TRBJ2-1,15,.,CASRGGQLRRNEQFF,TGTGCCAGCAGGGGTGGACAGCTACGGAGGAATGAGCAGTTCTTC
TRBV19,.,TRBJ2-1,14,TRBD2,CASSISGIYNEQFF,TGTGCCAGTAGTATTAGCGGGATATACAATGAGCAGTTCTTC
TRBV28,.,TRBJ1-5,15,TRBD1,CASRSSGGSNQPQHF,TGTGCCAGCAGATCCTCAGGGGGAAGCAATCAGCCCCAGCATTTT
TRBV11-1,.,TRBJ1-1,13,.,CASSADRDTEAFF,TGTGCCAGCAGCGCTGACAGAGACACTGAAGCTTTCTTT
TRBV4-2,once,TRBJ2-2,15,TRBD2,CASSALAGGIGELFF,TGTGCCAGCAGCGCCCTAGCGGGGGGAATCGGGGAGCTGTTTTTT
TRBV7-9,few,TRBJ2-7,14,.,CASSLAGARYEQYF,TGTGCCAGCAGCTTAGCGGGAGCCCGCTACGAGCAGTACTTC
TRBV5-4,.,TRBJ2-1,12,TRBD2,CASGGTTNEQFF,TGTGCCAGCGGTGGGACTACGAATGAGCAGTTCTTC
TRBV7-2,few,TRBJ2-7,14,.,CASSLKLGGDEQYF,TGTGCCAGCAGCTTAAAGTTGGGGGGAGACGAGCAGTACTTC
TRBV5-8,.,TRBJ2-7,12,TRBD1,CASRTGAYEQYF,TGTGCCAGCAGGACAGGGGCCTACGAGCAGTACTTC
TRBV18,.,TRBJ1-4,15,.,CASSPRGVVNEKLFF,TGTGCCAGCTCACCACGGGGGGTCGTTAATGAAAAACTGTTTTTT
TRBV7-8,.,TRBJ1-5,13,.,CASSLARDQPQHF,TGTGCCAGCAGCTTGGCCAGGGATCAGCCCCAGCATTTT
TRBV4-3,.,TRBJ1-1,14,.,CASSQERRVTEAFF,TGCGCCAGCAGCCAAGAGAGGAGGGTCACAGAAGCTTTCTTT
TRBV4-2,.,TRBJ1-2,15,TRBD1,CASSPGQATNYGYTF,TGTGCCAGCAGCCCGGGACAGGCCACTAACTATGGCTACACCTTC